The rows below give T cell receptor beta chains drawn from one sample of a study of control samples from healthy donors and cancer patients. Sequencing used immunoSEQ multiplex PCR; TCRdb keeps in-frame clones, though not all of them. The table lists about 31,000 clones, around 94% of them singletons. Sequenced sample: blood. The receptor set was obtained from a man between 60 and 75 years old in good health. Each CDR3 is given with its conserved first and last residue. A D gene is named only where the DNA matches it firmly. Size tells how often a clone was seen (once, few, many) or the class of an expanded clone, and some rows leave it out.

clone size: .
J gene: TRBJ2-5
V gene: TRBV6-5
D gene: .
CDR3 DNA: TGTGCCACCTCGGACACCCTCCGGGGGACCCAGTACTTC
CDR3 protein: CATSDTLRGTQYF

clone size: .
J gene: TRBJ1-5
V gene: TRBV4-1
D gene: .
CDR3 DNA: TGCGCCAGCAGCCAAGATAGTGGGGGCGTCAGGCAGCCCCAGCATTTT
CDR3 protein: CASSQDSGGVRQPQHF

clone size: .
J gene: TRBJ1-4
V gene: TRBV7-2
D gene: .
CDR3 DNA: TGTGCCAGCAGCTTTGAGGTCGGTGAAAAACTGTTTTTT
CDR3 protein: CASSFEVGEKLFF

clone size: .
J gene: TRBJ1-1
V gene: TRBV6-5
D gene: TRBD1
CDR3 DNA: TGTGCCAGCAGTTCCCCTGGACAGGGAAAAGGCACTGAAGCTTTCTTT
CDR3 protein: CASSSPGQGKGTEAFF

clone size: .
J gene: TRBJ1-2
V gene: TRBV7-9
D gene: TRBD1
CDR3 DNA: TGTGCCAGCAGCTTGCCCGGGACAGCAGCTAACTATGGCTACACCTTC
CDR3 protein: CASSLPGTAANYGYTF

clone size: .
J gene: TRBJ2-2
V gene: TRBV4-1
D gene: .
CDR3 DNA: TGCGCCAGCAGCCGCAGAGGGGACACGAACACCGGGGAGCTGTTTTTT
CDR3 protein: CASSRRGDTNTGELFF

clone size: once
J gene: TRBJ2-1
V gene: TRBV6-5
D gene: TRBD2
CDR3 DNA: TGTGCCAGCTTGAGCGGGGGGGCCCGGAATGAGCAGTTCTTC
CDR3 protein: CASLSGGARNEQFF

clone size: .
J gene: TRBJ1-4
V gene: TRBV14
D gene: TRBD1
CDR3 DNA: TGTGCCAGCAGCCGCGGGACAGGGGAAAAACTGTTTTTT
CDR3 protein: CASSRGTGEKLFF

clone size: .
J gene: TRBJ1-1
V gene: TRBV4-3
D gene: .
CDR3 DNA: TGCGCCAGCAGCCAAGATCGAGGCGGGGACACTGAAGCTTTCTTT
CDR3 protein: CASSQDRGGDTEAFF

clone size: .
J gene: TRBJ2-5
V gene: TRBV5-5
D gene: TRBD1
CDR3 DNA: TGTGCCAGCGGCTCAGGACAGGGTCGAGAGACCCAGTACTTC
CDR3 protein: CASGSGQGRETQYF

clone size: .
J gene: TRBJ2-5
V gene: TRBV7-9
D gene: .
CDR3 DNA: TGTGCCAGCAGCTTAGATGAGCTGGGGACGTACTTC
CDR3 protein: CASSLDELGTYF